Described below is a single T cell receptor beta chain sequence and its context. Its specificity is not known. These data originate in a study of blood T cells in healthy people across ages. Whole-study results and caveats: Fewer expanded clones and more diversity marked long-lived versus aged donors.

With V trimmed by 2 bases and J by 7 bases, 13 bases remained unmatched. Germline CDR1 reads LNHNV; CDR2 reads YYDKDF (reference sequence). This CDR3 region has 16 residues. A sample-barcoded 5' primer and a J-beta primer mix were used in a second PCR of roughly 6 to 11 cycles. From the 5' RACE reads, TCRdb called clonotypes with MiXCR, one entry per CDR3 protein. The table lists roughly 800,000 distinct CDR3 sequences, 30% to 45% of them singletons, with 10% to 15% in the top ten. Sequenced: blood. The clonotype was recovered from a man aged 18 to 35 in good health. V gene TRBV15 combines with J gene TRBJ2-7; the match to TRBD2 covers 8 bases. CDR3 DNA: TGTGCCACCAGCAGACAGGGGCGGGAGGCCTACAATGAGCAGTACTTC. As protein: CATSRQGREAYNEQYF.